This T cell receptor (beta chain) was sequenced during a study of T cells after yellow fever vaccination (dated by TCRdb to between 2019 and 2020). For the study in its entirety: The SMART-Seq v4 Ultra Low Input RNA kit was used to prepare libraries from fractions with low cell numbers. To follow T-cell clones before and after both primary and booster YFV17D yellow fever vaccination, bulk TCR alpha and beta repertoires underwent longitudinal sequencing. The cohort comprised two healthy male donors, one aged 18 to 29 and one aged 30 to 40 years. Blood was collected at multiple timepoints before and after primary and secondary immunization, and bulk PBMC replicates and cell subsets were isolated. The research as a whole found: Because abundant contaminating clonotypes from the bulk population could be contained in FACS-sorted repertoires, computational filtering was required. The secondary T-cell response was weaker than the primary response but faster, peaking on day 5 instead of day 15. Because the study included only a couple of donors, the extent to which the findings can be generalized is limited. After the booster, most clones that had expanded after primary vaccination were detected again (almost 97% of CD4 and more than 85% of CD8), suggesting broad maintenance of memory. A small share of clonotypes occurred in both CD4 and CD8 compartments, likely arising from convergent recombination.

These reads were obtained on an Illumina NovaSeq 6000. Synthesis of TCR cDNA relied on 5'RACE template switching, a step that introduced a universal primer site along with unique molecular identifiers. Priming of cDNA synthesis was performed from both the TCR alpha and TCR beta constant segments. Library amplification involved two PCR steps, and the second step added sample barcodes and sequencing adapters. Libraries were sequenced on Illumina HiSeq 2500 (2x100 bp) or NovaSeq (2x150 bp). As for how the authors treated the data: Demultiplexing of reads and collapsing into UMI consensus sequences were performed with MIGEC, and V(D)J alignment was carried out with MiXCR. Using edgeR on replicate PBMC samples, clonotypes were called vaccine-responding if FDR was below 0.01 and the log2 fold change was above 5 up to day 15. CD4 or CD8 identity was assigned to each bulk clonotype according to whether the clonotype was present at higher abundance in the sequenced CD4 repertoire or the sequenced CD8 repertoire. Using fastp at Q25 and MiXCR, TCRdb reprocessed the public reads and kept productive beta chains. One record per CDR3 amino acid sequence lists the most common genes and DNA. TCRdb's processing, not the study's, gives the V and J calls here. Present in this sample are about 200,000 distinct CDR3 sequences, 3% to 3.5% of which were seen just once. The ten largest clones represent around 3.2% of the sample.

Only a few counts were recorded for this clonotype. Its antigen is still unknown. There are no base qualities to consult, and no much larger clone falls within one base. What the treatment or condition label conveys for this sample: live attenuated yellow fever vaccine strain. A standard Ficoll-Paque protocol was used to isolate PBMCs from peripheral blood. CD4 and CD8 T-cell fractions were isolated with Dynabeads CD4 and CD8 positive selection kits. RNA was extracted with TriZol from bulk PBMCs, CD4 and CD8 fractions, and dextramer-positive and dextramer-negative fractions. The germline V end is reduced by 3 bases and the J end by 5 bases; junction bases left unmatched: 4. CDR1 LNHDA and CDR2 SQIVND were looked up in the germline V gene (reference sequence). The CDR3 goes from the cysteine to the phenylalanine over 15 residues. Kept here is only the CDR3 DNA, which spans 45 bases and is read in frame from base 1.

This sequence originates from a man between 18 and 35 years old who received the YFV17D yellow fever vaccine. Here the sequenced sample was CD4+ T cells sorted from PBMCs, taken 10 days after the yellow fever booster vaccination. This receptor chain uses TRBV19 and TRBJ1-5, with TRBD1 identical over 10 junction bases. The CDR3 region has the sequence CASSIPGQGYQPQHF. The bases are TGTGCCAGTAGTATCCCGGGACAGGGGTATCAGCCCCAGCATTTT. The reference TRBV19 and TRBJ1-5 proteins fill in what lies around the CDR3, so the full variable domain reads DGGITQSPKYLFRKEGQNVTLSCEQNLNHDAMYWYRQDPGQGLRLIYYSQIVNDFQKGDIAEGYSVSREKKESFPLTVTSAQKNPTAFYLCASSIPGQGYQPQHFGDGTRLSIL.